The 20 T cell receptor beta chains listed next were all sequenced from one sample in a study of CD8 T cells in Susac syndrome. Random hexamers served to reverse transcribe roughly 0.45 to 1 ug RNA. TCRdb processed the immunoSEQ multiplex PCR reads anew with MiXCR; each CDR3 protein has one entry. The profile covers roughly 180,000 distinct CDR3 sequences, with roughly 92% appearing a single time and over 0.08% taken by the ten largest. Material for sequencing was CD4+ T cells from PBMCs. The origin of the receptors is a human donor with multiple sclerosis.

The rearrangement joins TRBV11-1 to TRBJ2-5, with 8 bases aligning to TRBD2. Looked up from germline, CDR1 is SGHAT and CDR2 is FQDESV (reference sequence). The junction had 5 bases not matched to a gene; V was cut back by 4 bases and J by 4 bases. The CDR3 covers 14 residues. CDR3 amino acids: CASSSGREGETQYF. The DNA of the CDR3 is TGTGCCAGCAGCTCCGGACGGGAGGGAGAGACCCAGTACTTC.

The V call is TRBV13, the J call TRBJ1-2; the D gene is possibly TRBD1 (5 bases). The V end lost 5 bases, the J end lost 2 bases, and 12 bases lay between the germline ends. From germline, CDR1 is PRHDT and CDR2 FYEKMQ (reference sequence). This CDR3 contains 14 residues. CDR3 sequence reads: CASSPRDANYGYTF. For the CDR3, the DNA is TGTGCCAGCAGCCCTCGGGACGCAAACTATGGCTACACCTTC.

The chain carries TRBV30 and TRBJ2-3; D could derive from TRBD1 or TRBD2 (5 bases each). Trimming removed 0 bases from V and 0 bases from J, with 13 bases in between. The CDR3 runs to 16 residues. CDR1 and CDR2 (germline): GTSNPN, SVGIG (reference sequence). The CDR3 bases are TGTGCCTGGAGTGTATGGTCGGGGCTGAGCACAGATACGCAGTATTTT. Translating gives CAWSVWSGLSTDTQYF.

The chain joins TRBV7-2 to TRBJ1-1, with D hard to call. The V end lost 5 bases, the J end lost 6 bases, and 10 bases lay between the germline ends. This CDR3 has 12 residues. Germline loops: CDR1 SGHTA, CDR2 FQGNSA. The CDR3 sequence: CASSLPTAEAFF. The CDR3 nucleotides read TGTGCCAGCAGCCTTCCAACAGCTGAAGCTTTCTTT.

The rearrangement joins TRBV6-6 to TRBJ2-1; 9 bases align to TRBD2. The trim removed 2 bases at V and 4 bases at J, leaving 6 bases unmatched. The germline CDR1 and CDR2 sequences are MNHNY and SVGAGI (reference sequence). This CDR3 is built from 16 residues. The CDR3 DNA is TGTGCCAGCAGTTACAATAGCGGGGGACAATACAATGAGCAGTTCTTC. Translating it yields CASSYNSGGQYNEQFF.

This clonotype was counted only a few times. The V call is TRBV29-1, the J call TRBJ2-1; 7 bases agree with TRBD2. The CDR3 has 13 amino acids. The germline V gene has CDR1 SQVTM and CDR2 ANQGSEA. After removal of 7 bases from V and 4 bases from J, the junction contained 7 bases not matched to a gene. The CDR3 sequence: CSGRDYLYNEQFF. The CDR3 nucleotides read TGCAGCGGCCGGGACTACCTATACAATGAGCAGTTCTTC.

This clonotype has a handful of counts. The rearrangement uses TRBV12-3 or TRBV12-4 and TRBJ2-1, with D perhaps matching TRBD1 (6 bases). The CDR3 has 12 amino acids. Trimming stripped 3 bases from V and 7 bases from J, with 7 bases between. In DNA, the CDR3 is TGTGCCAGCAGTTTTACAGGGAATGAGCAGTTCTTC. This encodes CASSFTGNEQFF.

The chain links TRBV20-1 to TRBJ1-5; D uncertain. The V end lost 3 bases, the J end lost 1 base, and 7 bases lay between the germline ends. The CDR3 has 13 amino acids. CDR1 is DFQATT and CDR2 is SNEGSKA in the germline V gene (reference sequence). The chain's CDR3 is CSASGRSNQPQHF. In DNA, the CDR3 is TGCAGTGCTAGTGGCAGGAGCAATCAGCCCCAGCATTTT.

This sequence joins TRBV5-1 and TRBJ2-7; maybe TRBD2 (6 bases). Germline values: CDR1 SGHRS, CDR2 YFSETQ. The CDR3 is 14 amino acids. V lost 3 bases and J 1 base, leaving 11 bases between the germline ends. CDR3 residues: CASSSSGGSYEQYF. The CDR3 DNA is TGCGCCAGCAGCTCCTCCGGGGGTTCCTACGAGCAGTACTTC.

The chain has TRBV5-6 and TRBJ2-7; 7 positions match TRBD1. Germline V gene lookup returns CDR1 SGHDT and CDR2 YYEEEE. This CDR3 comprises 14 residues. V was clipped by 3 bases and J by 6 bases; unmatched bases: 9. The DNA for the CDR3 is TGTGCCAGCAGCTGGCCCGGACAGGCCGGCGAGCAGTACTTC. This gives the protein CASSWPGQAGEQYF.

The V gene is TRBV10-3, the J gene TRBJ2-2; no clear D. Germline CDR1 and CDR2: ENHRY and SYGVKD. The V end was cut by 7 bases, the J end by 2 bases, with 11 bases between. This CDR3 is built from 14 residues. The CDR3 region has the DNA TGTGCCATCAAGTCATTGAGCAACACCGGGGAGCTGTTTTTT. Amino acids: CAIKSLSNTGELFF.

The V call is TRBV5-1, the J call TRBJ2-7, with D possibly TRBD1 on 6 matching bases. Trimming removed 3 bases from V and 5 bases from J, with 9 bases in between. CDR3 length: 12 residues. The germline CDR1 and CDR2 sequences are SGHRS and YFSETQ. The CDR3 nucleotides are TGCGCCAGCAGCTCCCCAGGGGACGAGCAGTACTTC. It specifies CASSSPGDEQYF.

CDR3 DNA: TGTGCCAGCAGCGTTTCCGGTTTCTATGGCTACACCTTC. Protein: CASSVSGFYGYTF. The rearrangement joins TRBV9 to TRBJ1-2; D uncertain. The V end lost 2 bases, the J end lost 4 bases, and 9 bases lay between the germline ends. This CDR3 has 13 amino acids. CDR1 is SGDLS, CDR2 YYNGEE, per germline.

The rearrangement joins TRBV5-1 to TRBJ2-5, with TRBD2 identical over 9 bases. J gave up 5 bases and V 2 bases, and 13 bases lay outside the gene matches. The CDR3 contains 17 residues. The germline V gene has CDR1 SGHRS and CDR2 YFSETQ. The CDR3 here is CASSFGRGGGALETQYF. In nucleotides, the CDR3 is TGCGCCAGCAGCTTCGGCCGTGGCGGGGGGGCGTTGGAGACCCAGTACTTC.

J is TRBJ2-2 and V is TRBV7-9, with D possibly called TRBD1 or TRBD2 (6 bases each). The germline V and J ends were trimmed by 3 bases and 1 base, with 12 bases remaining between them. The germline V gene encodes CDR1 SEHNR and CDR2 FQNEAQ (reference sequence). The CDR3 runs to 16 residues. CDR3 loop: CASSLNGGQNTGELFF. The CDR3 DNA reads as TGTGCCAGCAGCTTGAACGGGGGCCAGAACACCGGGGAGCTGTTTTTT.

V and J are TRBV30 and TRBJ1-1; D perhaps matches TRBD1 (5 bases). CDR3 length: 13 residues. Germline CDR1 reads GTSNPN; CDR2 reads SVGIG (reference sequence). Trimming stripped 0 bases from V and 5 bases from J, with 10 bases between. The CDR3 sequence is CAWSVDTTTEAFF. CDR3 bases: TGTGCCTGGAGTGTGGACACGACAACTGAAGCTTTCTTT.

V and J are TRBV6-5 and TRBJ1-1; D is unresolved. This CDR3 contains 12 residues. Germline values: CDR1 MNHEY, CDR2 SVGAGI. V was cut by 9 bases and J by 5 bases, with 13 bases left in between. CDR3 amino acids: CASGRPSTEAFF. The CDR3 coding sequence is TGTGCCAGTGGAAGGCCGTCAACTGAAGCTTTCTTT.

The J gene is TRBJ2-1, the V gene TRBV2; TRBD2 matches 8 bases. CDR3 size: 14 residues. Looked up from germline, CDR1 is SNHLY and CDR2 is FYNNEI. V lost 6 bases to trimming and J lost 8 bases; unmatched junction nucleotides: 9. The CDR3 protein is CASRACVTSDEQFF. CDR3 bases: TGTGCCAGCAGAGCATGTGTGACTAGCGATGAGCAGTTCTTC.

The gene calls are TRBV5-1 and TRBJ2-1; 7 positions agree with TRBD2. Trimming removed 4 bases from V and 7 bases from J; junction bases left unmatched: 11. The length of the CDR3 is 15 residues. The germline CDR1 and CDR2 sequences are SGHRS and YFSETQ. For the CDR3, the DNA is TGCGCCAGCAGCCCAACCGGACTAGAGTTGAATGAGCAGTTCTTC. Its translation: CASSPTGLELNEQFF. Full variable domain (outside the CDR3, taken from reference TRBV5-1 and TRBJ2-1): KAGVTQTPRYLIKTRGQQVTLSCSPISGHRSVSWYQQTPGQGLQFLFEYFSETQRNKGNFPGRFSGRQFSNSRSEMNVSTLELGDSALYLCASSPTGLELNEQFFGPGTRLTVL.

This chain connects TRBV27 to TRBJ2-5, with D uncertain. CDR1 is MNHEY, CDR2 SMNVEV, per germline (reference sequence). The CDR3 is 13 residues long. V was pared by 7 bases and J by 5 bases, with 14 bases between. The DNA of the CDR3 is TGTGCCAGCAAGGCATTGGGGAAGGAGACCCAGTACTTC. This codes for CASKALGKETQYF.